This passage covers 5 T cell receptor beta chains from one sample sequenced in a study of tumor and adjacent non-tumor tissue in lung cancer (dated by TCRdb to 2016 to 2019). RNA was isolated from bulk unsorted tissue, and RNA quality was assessed with a NanoDrop ND-1000 and an Agilent 2100. Library prep was done by multiplex PCR. The listed sequencing device is Illumina HiSeq 2500. TCRbeta libraries were constructed through three rounds of nested PCR with primers (Table S4) according to protocols modified from ARM-PCR. TCRdb trimmed the raw reads at Q25, called clones with MiXCR and kept productive beta chains. Rows are combined by CDR3 protein, so each entry shows the most common genes and DNA. Here the sample has approximately 140,000 distinct CDR3 sequences; 66% occur a single time. The top ten constitute roughly 18% of the sample. Sequenced: lung tumor tissue. The receptors were sampled from a man aged 55 to 70 with small cell lung cancer.

A remark on this clonotype: The germline gene is not matched at one end of the junction; a read error may be the cause. V and J are TRBV29-1 and TRBJ1-1, with 7 bases lining up with TRBD1. Germline values: CDR1 SQVTM, CDR2 ANQGSEA. This CDR3 is 10 amino acids long. The CDR3 coding sequence is TGCAGCGTTTTACAGGGGAGGGCTTACTTT. Its protein is CSVLQGRAYF.

This clonotype appeared many times. This chain connects TRBV10-2 to TRBJ2-1, with D maybe TRBD2 (5 bases). This CDR3 region has 18 residues. Trimming stripped 0 bases from V and 5 bases from J, with 20 bases between. Germline V gene data show CDR1 as WSHSY and CDR2 as SAAADI. CDR3 sequence reads: CASSESPTHRGRDNEQFF. CDR3 coding DNA: TGCGCCAGCAGTGAGTCGCCAACCCACCGTGGGAGAGACAATGAGCAGTTCTTC.

V usage is TRBV20-1 and J usage is TRBJ2-1; D is perhaps TRBD2 (6 bases). The CDR3 consists of 13 residues. Trimming took off 6 bases at V and 10 bases at J, with 19 bases between the two ends. Germline V gene lookup returns CDR1 DFQATT and CDR2 SNEGSKA (reference sequence). CDR3 sequence reads: CSARLSEGREQFF. The CDR3 DNA reads as TGCAGTGCCCGACTATCGGAGGGGCGGGAGCAGTTCTTC.

On this clonotype itself: The junction does not match germline at one end; this may be a read error. The chain has TRBV11-2 and TRBJ2-3, with D maybe TRBD2 (6 bases). Germline CDR1 is SGHAT and CDR2 is FQNNGV. This CDR3 has 15 residues. The CDR3 DNA sequence: TGTGCCAGCAGCTTAGGGGGGGTAGGCACAGGTACGCAGTATTTT. It translates to CASSLGGVGTGTQYF.

This clonotype was recorded a few times. The rearrangement joins TRBV6-2 or TRBV6-3 to TRBJ2-2; 7 bases line up with TRBD2. CDR1 is MNHEY, CDR2 SVGEGT, per germline. V lost 0 bases to trimming and J lost 1 base; unmatched junction nucleotides: 5. CDR3 size: 17 residues. The CDR3 nucleotides read TGTGCCAGCAGTTACTCGATAAGCGGGAAGAACACCGGGGAGCTGTTTTTT. Its translation is CASSYSISGKNTGELFF.